This T cell receptor beta chain was recovered during a study of OX40 agonist ivuxolimab in advanced cancers. On the study more broadly: The mean age was around 56 years, ranging from about 20 to 79, with roughly four fifths of participants male.

Of note for this clone: Its cognate antigen is unknown.

The sampling schedule covered blood at baseline, cycle 4 day 1, and cycle 7 day 1. Findings and caveats of the study: Among the lowest peripheral clonal expansion occurred in 0.1-3.0 mg/kg partial responders. In the 0.1 to 3.0 mg/kg range, CD4+ and CD8+ blood T cells had expanded clonally by week 6.

Germline values: CDR1 MGHDK, CDR2 SYGVNS. The CDR3 totals 15 residues. The V gene lost 1 base and the J gene lost 7 bases, with 17 bases spanning the gap. Method: immunoSEQ multiplex PCR; TCRdb's copy keeps in-frame clones and lacks some. The table lists more than 15,000 clones, 78% of them singletons. The source was CD4+ or CD8+ T cells sorted from blood, collected in a trial of the OX40 agonist ivuxolimab. The rearrangement uses TRBV25-1 and TRBJ2-7; the D is unclear. This sequence was found in an adult with an advanced solid tumor such as melanoma, head and neck, liver or kidney cancer. CDR3 nucleotides: TGTGCCAGCAGTGAATTCCCCGATGAGCCATGGGAGCAGTACTTC. It codes for CASSEFPDEPWEQYF.